A selection of T cell receptor beta chains follows, all from one sample in a study of shared clonotypes between healthy human individuals. The assay was immunoSEQ multiplex PCR, and TCRdb's table has in-frame clones only and misses some. The sample holds about 2 million clones; 85% to 95% are singletons and the top ten take 0.13%. The specimen sequenced was naive CD4+ T cells sorted from blood. The receptor source for this set is a young man in good health. Both conserved end residues are part of each CDR3. The D gene is left open where the match is weak. Clone size is given for some rows only: seen once, a few or many times, or a class if the clone is expanded.

TRBV19,NA,NA,TRBJ1-2,TGTGCCAGTAGTATTGGGGGGACCGTCTCGTACTATGGCTACACCTTC,CASSIGGTVSYYGYTF
TRBV7-6,NA,once,TRBJ2-2,TGTGCCAGCACCGAACTGGTTCAGGGATTCGCGAACACCGGGGAGCTGTTTTTT,CASTELVQGFANTGELFF
TRBV2,NA,NA,TRBJ2-2,TGTGCCAGCAGTGAGAGTGGGACCGGGGAGCTGTTTTTT,CASSESGTGELFF
TRBV6-5,NA,once,TRBJ2-7,TGTGCCAGCACCACTCGCGGCGGGTACGAGCAGTACTTC,CASTTRGGYEQYF
TRBV5-4,TRBD2,NA,TRBJ2-7,TGTGCCAGCAGCAACGGACTAGCGGGGCAGCAGTACTTC,CASSNGLAGQQYF
TRBV27,NA,NA,TRBJ1-6,TGTGCCAGCAGTTTATCCTTCTCCTATAATTCACCCCTCCACTTT,CASSLSFSYNSPLHF
TRBV28,NA,NA,TRBJ1-5,TGTGCCAGCACTTTGCCCAGGCTGAGCAATCAGCCCCAGCATTTT,CASTLPRLSNQPQHF
TRBV5-4,TRBD1,NA,TRBJ1-2,TGTGCCAGCAGCTTGAAGGGGGCAGAGGGCTACACCTTC,CASSLKGAEGYTF
TRBV4-1,TRBD1,NA,TRBJ1-4,TGCGCCAGCAGCCAAGCAGGGGACAGTGTAAATGAAAAACTGTTTTTT,CASSQAGDSVNEKLFF
TRBV27,TRBD1,NA,TRBJ1-1,TGTGCCAGCAGGCTGACAGGGACGAACACTGAAGCTTTCTTT,CASRLTGTNTEAFF
TRBV27,NA,NA,TRBJ1-2,TGTGCCAGCAGTCTCAAACCGGGGCCGGGGGGTTATGGCTACACCTTC,CASSLKPGPGGYGYTF
TRBV9,TRBD1,NA,TRBJ1-2,TGTGCCAGCAGCCAAGGACAGGGGGCTATATATGGCTACACCTTC,CASSQGQGAIYGYTF
TRBV27,NA,NA,TRBJ2-5,TGTGCCAGCATCAAAGCCCCGGGACGCCCAGAGACCCAGTACTTC,CASIKAPGRPETQYF
TRBV7-2,TRBD2,once,TRBJ2-2,TGTGCCAGCAGCCCTTTAGCGGGACTTACCGGGGAGCTGTTTTTT,CASSPLAGLTGELFF
TRBV10-3,NA,NA,TRBJ2-6,TGTGCCATCACCAGGGTCCAACACTCTGGGGCCAACGTCCTGACTTTC,CAITRVQHSGANVLTF
TRBV5-1,TRBD1,NA,TRBJ2-1,TGCGCCAGCAGCTCAGACAGGGGAACCTACAATGAGCAGTTCTTC,CASSSDRGTYNEQFF
TRBV11-3,NA,NA,TRBJ2-7,TGTGCCAGCAGCTTAGATTACGGGAAGAGCTCCTACGAGCAGTACTTC,CASSLDYGKSSYEQYF
TRBV10-1,NA,NA,TRBJ2-7,TGCGCCAGCAGTGAGTTGGGCACAGCCTCCCACGAGCAGTACTTC,CASSELGTASHEQYF
TRBV19,NA,NA,TRBJ1-2,TGTGCCAGTAGTATAGATCTGGGCCAGACCTTGGGCTACACCTTC,CASSIDLGQTLGYTF
TRBV7-9,TRBD1,NA,TRBJ2-7,TGTGCCAGCAGCACCGACCGGGACAGAACGTTTCCCGAGCAGTACTTC,CASSTDRDRTFPEQYF
TRBV7-2,NA,NA,TRBJ2-7,TGTGCCAGCAGCCTCCAGACGGTAGCCTACGAGCAGTACTTC,CASSLQTVAYEQYF
TRBV15,TRBD1,once,TRBJ2-7,TGTGCCACCAGCACCCGGACAGGGGACTACGAGCAGTACTTC,CATSTRTGDYEQYF
TRBV28,NA,NA,TRBJ1-1,TGTGCCAGCAGTTATGAGGTACGAAACACTGAAGCTTTCTTT,CASSYEVRNTEAFF
TRBV18,NA,NA,TRBJ1-3,TGTGCCAGCTCACCTAGGCAGGCGGCTGGAAACACCATATATTTT,CASSPRQAAGNTIYF
TRBV9,NA,NA,TRBJ1-1,TGTGCCAGCAGCGTACAAGAATCGAGGTATGAGGCTTTCTTT,CASSVQESRYEAFF
TRBV10-2,NA,NA,TRBJ1-6,TGCGCCAGCAGTGAAGTAGACAATTCACCCCTCCACTTT,CASSEVDNSPLHF
TRBV6-5,NA,NA,TRBJ2-3,TGTGCCAGCAGTCGAAGGGGGTGGGGAGATACGCAGTATTTT,CASSRRGWGDTQYF
TRBV7-2,TRBD1,NA,TRBJ2-1,TGTGCCAGCAGCACACAGGGGGCCCTCTCCTACAATGAGCAGTTCTTC,CASSTQGALSYNEQFF
TRBV5-1,NA,NA,TRBJ2-3,TGCGCCAGCAGCTTCCCCGGTGGCACAGATACGCAGTATTTT,CASSFPGGTDTQYF
TRBV5-1,TRBD2,NA,TRBJ2-5,TGCGCCAGCACCTCGGGACTAGCTGTAGGGGCCCAGTACTTC,CASTSGLAVGAQYF
TRBV7-8,NA,once,TRBJ1-3,TGTGCCAGCAGCTTAGAGGAGCGGTGGGACTCTGGAAACACCATATATTTT,CASSLEERWDSGNTIYF
TRBV18,NA,NA,TRBJ2-2,TGTGCCAGCTCACCGCCGGGTTACAGCTCACCAGACGGGGAGCTGTTTTTT,CASSPPGYSSPDGELFF
TRBV4-3,NA,once,TRBJ2-5,TGCGCCAGCAGCCAAGATGCGCAGCCTATGGGTGGAGAGACCCAGTACTTC,CASSQDAQPMGGETQYF
TRBV9,NA,NA,TRBJ1-1,TGTGCCAGCAGCGCCAATTTACGAGGGGATACTGAAGCTTTCTTT,CASSANLRGDTEAFF
TRBV7-2,TRBD2,NA,TRBJ2-5,TGTGCCAGCAGCTCCAAACCTAGCGGGAGGTCAACCCAAGAGACCCAGTACTTC,CASSSKPSGRSTQETQYF
TRBV11-2,NA,NA,TRBJ1-3,TGTGCCAGCAGCTCATCCGGGAGCTCTGGAAACACCATATATTTT,CASSSSGSSGNTIYF
TRBV2,NA,NA,TRBJ1-2,TGTGCCAGCAGTGCCTGGGGATTTAACTATGGCTACACCTTC,CASSAWGFNYGYTF
TRBV11-2,NA,NA,TRBJ2-1,TGTGCCAGCAGCTTTTCTAGCTCCTACAATGAGCAGTTCTTC,CASSFSSSYNEQFF
TRBV10-3,NA,NA,TRBJ2-2,TGTGCCATCACCTCTGGCCCCTCAGGGGACACCGGGGAGCTGTTTTTT,CAITSGPSGDTGELFF
TRBV5-1,TRBD1,once,TRBJ1-4,TGCGCCAGCAGCTTGACAAGACAGGGTAATGAAAAACTGTTTTTT,CASSLTRQGNEKLFF
TRBV5-1,NA,NA,TRBJ2-3,TGCGCCAGCAGCCCCGGTGGGGGAGATACGCAGTATTTT,CASSPGGGDTQYF
TRBV4-3,NA,NA,TRBJ2-6,TGCGCCAGCAGCCTGGAGTCTGGGGCCAACGTCCTGACTTTC,CASSLESGANVLTF
TRBV7-6,TRBD2,NA,TRBJ2-7,TGTGCCAGCAGCTTAACGCTAGCGGGTACCTACGAGCAGTACTTC,CASSLTLAGTYEQYF